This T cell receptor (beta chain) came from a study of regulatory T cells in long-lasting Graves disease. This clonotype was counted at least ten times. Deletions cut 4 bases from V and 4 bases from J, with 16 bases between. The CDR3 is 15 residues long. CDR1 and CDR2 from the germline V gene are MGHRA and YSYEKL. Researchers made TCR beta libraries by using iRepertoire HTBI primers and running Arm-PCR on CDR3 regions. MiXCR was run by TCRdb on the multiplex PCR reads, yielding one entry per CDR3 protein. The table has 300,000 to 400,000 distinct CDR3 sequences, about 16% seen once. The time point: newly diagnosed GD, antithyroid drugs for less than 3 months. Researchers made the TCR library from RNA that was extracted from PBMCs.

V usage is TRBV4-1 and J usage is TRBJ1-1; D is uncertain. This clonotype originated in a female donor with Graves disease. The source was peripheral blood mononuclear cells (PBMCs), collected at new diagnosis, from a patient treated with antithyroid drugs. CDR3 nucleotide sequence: TGCGCCAGCAGCCCTGGGCACGTCGGGCGCACTGAAGCTTTCTTT. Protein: CASSPGHVGRTEAFF.